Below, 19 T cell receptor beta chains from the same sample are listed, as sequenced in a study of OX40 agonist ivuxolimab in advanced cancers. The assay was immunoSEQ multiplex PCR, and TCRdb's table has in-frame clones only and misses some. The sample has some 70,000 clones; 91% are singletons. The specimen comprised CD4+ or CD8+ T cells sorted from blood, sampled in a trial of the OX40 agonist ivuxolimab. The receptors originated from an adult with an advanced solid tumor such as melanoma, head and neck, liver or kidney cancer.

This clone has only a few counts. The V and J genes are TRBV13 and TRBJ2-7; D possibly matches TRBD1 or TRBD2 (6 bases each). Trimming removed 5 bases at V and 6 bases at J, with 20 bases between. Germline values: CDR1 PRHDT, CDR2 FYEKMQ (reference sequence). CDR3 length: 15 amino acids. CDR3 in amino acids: CASSPPRGLSREQYF. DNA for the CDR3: TGTGCCAGCAGCCCCCCCCGGGGGCTTAGTCGCGAGCAGTACTTC.

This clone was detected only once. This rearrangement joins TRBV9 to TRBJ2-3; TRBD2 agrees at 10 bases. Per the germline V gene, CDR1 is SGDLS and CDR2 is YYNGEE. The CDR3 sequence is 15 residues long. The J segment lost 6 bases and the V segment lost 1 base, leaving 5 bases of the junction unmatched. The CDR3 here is CASSVSSGGGDTQYF. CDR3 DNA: TGTGCCAGCAGCGTATCTAGCGGGGGAGGGGATACGCAGTATTTT.

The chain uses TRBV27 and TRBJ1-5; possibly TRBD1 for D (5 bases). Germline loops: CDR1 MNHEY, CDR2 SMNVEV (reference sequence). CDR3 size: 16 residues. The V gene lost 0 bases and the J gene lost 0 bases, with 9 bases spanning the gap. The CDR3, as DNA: TGTGCCAGCAGTTTATCAGGGGCGGTTAGCAATCAGCCCCAGCATTTT. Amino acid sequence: CASSLSGAVSNQPQHF.

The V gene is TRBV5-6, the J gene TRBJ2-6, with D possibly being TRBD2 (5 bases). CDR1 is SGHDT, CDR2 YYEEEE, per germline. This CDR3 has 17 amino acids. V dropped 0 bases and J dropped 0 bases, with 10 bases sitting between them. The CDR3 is CASSLAAGVSGANVLTF. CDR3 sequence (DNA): TGTGCCAGCAGCTTGGCGGCCGGGGTCTCTGGGGCCAACGTCCTGACTTTC.

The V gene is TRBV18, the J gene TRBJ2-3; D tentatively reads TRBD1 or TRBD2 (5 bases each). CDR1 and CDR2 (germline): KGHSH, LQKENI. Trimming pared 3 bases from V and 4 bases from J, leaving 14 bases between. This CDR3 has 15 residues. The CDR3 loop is CASSPRSGSADTQYF. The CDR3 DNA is TGTGCCAGCTCACCTAGGTCAGGGAGTGCAGATACGCAGTATTTT.

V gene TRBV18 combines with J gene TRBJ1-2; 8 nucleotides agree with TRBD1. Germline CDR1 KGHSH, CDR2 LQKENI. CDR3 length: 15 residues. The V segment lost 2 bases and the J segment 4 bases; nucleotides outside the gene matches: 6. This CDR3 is CASSPSDRVGYGYTF. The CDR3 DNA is TGTGCCAGCTCACCATCGGACAGGGTGGGCTATGGCTACACCTTC.

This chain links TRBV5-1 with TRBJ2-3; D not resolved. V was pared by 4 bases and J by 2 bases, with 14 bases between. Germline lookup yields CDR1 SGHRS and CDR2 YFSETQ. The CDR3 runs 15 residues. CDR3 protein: CASSPQVPATDTQYF. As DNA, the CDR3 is TGCGCCAGCAGCCCCCAGGTCCCGGCCACAGATACGCAGTATTTT.

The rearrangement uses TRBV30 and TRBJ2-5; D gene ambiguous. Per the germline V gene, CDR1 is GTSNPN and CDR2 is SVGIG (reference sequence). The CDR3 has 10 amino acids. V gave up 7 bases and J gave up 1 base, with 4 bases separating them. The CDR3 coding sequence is TGTGCCTACTTCCAAGAGACCCAGTACTTC. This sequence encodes CAYFQETQYF.

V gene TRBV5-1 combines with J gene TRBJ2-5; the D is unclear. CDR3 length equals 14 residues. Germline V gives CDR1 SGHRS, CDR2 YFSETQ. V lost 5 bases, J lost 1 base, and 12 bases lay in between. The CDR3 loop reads CASRSRPVQETQYF. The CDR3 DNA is TGCGCCAGCAGGTCTAGGCCGGTCCAAGAGACCCAGTACTTC.

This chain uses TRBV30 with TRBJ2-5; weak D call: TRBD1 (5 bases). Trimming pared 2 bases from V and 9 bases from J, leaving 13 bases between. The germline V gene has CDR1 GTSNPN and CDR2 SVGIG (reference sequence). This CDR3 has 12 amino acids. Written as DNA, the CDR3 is TGTGCCTGGAGTCCACGAAAAGGGGCCCAGTACTTC. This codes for CAWSPRKGAQYF.

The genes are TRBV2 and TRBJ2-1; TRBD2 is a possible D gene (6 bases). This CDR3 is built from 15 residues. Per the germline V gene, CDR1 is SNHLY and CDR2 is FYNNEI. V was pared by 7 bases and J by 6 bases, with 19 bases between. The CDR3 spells CASTMGVNGGNEQFF. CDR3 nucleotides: TGTGCCAGCACCATGGGGGTAAACGGGGGCAATGAGCAGTTCTTC. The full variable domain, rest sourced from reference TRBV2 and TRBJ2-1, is EPEVTQTPSHQVTQMGQEVILRCVPISNHLYFYWYRQILGQKVEFLVSFYNNEISEKSEIFDDQFSVERPDGSNFTLKIRSTKLEDSAMYFCASTMGVNGGNEQFFGPGTRLTVL.

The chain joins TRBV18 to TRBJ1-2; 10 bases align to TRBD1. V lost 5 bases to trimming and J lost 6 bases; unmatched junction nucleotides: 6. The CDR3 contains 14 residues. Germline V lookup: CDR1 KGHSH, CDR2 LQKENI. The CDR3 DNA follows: TGTGCCAGCTCAGCGGGACAGGGGTTCAATGGCTACACCTTC. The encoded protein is CASSAGQGFNGYTF.

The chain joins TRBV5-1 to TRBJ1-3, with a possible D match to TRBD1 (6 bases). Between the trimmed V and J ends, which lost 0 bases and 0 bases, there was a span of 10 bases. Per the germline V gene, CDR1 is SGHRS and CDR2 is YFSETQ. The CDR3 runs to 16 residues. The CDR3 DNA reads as TGCGCCAGCAGCTTGGGGGGGCAGACCTCTGGAAACACCATATATTTT. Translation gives CASSLGGQTSGNTIYF.

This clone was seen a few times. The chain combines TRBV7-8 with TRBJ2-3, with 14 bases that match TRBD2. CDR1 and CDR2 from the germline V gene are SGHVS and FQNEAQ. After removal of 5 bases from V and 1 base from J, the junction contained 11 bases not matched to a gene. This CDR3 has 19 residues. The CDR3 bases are TGTGCCAGCAGCCGAGATAGTCGACTAGCGGGGGGGCGCACAGATACGCAGTATTTT. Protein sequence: CASSRDSRLAGGRTDTQYF.

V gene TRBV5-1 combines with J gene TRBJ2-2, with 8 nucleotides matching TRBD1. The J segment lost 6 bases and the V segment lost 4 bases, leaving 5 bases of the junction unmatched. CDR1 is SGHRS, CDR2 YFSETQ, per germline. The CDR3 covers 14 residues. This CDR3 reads CASSAGQGPGELFF. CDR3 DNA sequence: TGCGCCAGCAGCGCAGGACAGGGCCCCGGGGAGCTGTTTTTT.

DNA for the CDR3: TGTGCCAGCTCCCTCCAGGGGAAGGGGACTGAAGCTTTCTTT. Translating it yields CASSLQGKGTEAFF. V usage is TRBV18 and J usage is TRBJ1-1, with D tentatively TRBD1 (6 bases). Trimming cost V 6 bases and J 5 bases, with 16 bases left between them. This CDR3 contains 14 residues. Looked up from germline, CDR1 is KGHSH and CDR2 is LQKENI.

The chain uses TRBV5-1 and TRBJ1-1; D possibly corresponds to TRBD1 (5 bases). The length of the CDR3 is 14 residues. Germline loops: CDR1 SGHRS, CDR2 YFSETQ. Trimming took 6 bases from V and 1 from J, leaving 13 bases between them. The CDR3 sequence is CASMVQGPNTEAFF. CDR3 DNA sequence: TGCGCCAGCATGGTTCAGGGCCCGAACACTGAAGCTTTCTTT.

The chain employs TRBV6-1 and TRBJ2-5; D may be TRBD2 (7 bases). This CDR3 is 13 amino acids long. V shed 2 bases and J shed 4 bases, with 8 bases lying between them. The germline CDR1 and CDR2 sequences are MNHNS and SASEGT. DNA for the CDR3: TGTGCCAGCAGTGAAAGGGGGGGAGAGACCCAGTACTTC. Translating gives CASSERGGETQYF.

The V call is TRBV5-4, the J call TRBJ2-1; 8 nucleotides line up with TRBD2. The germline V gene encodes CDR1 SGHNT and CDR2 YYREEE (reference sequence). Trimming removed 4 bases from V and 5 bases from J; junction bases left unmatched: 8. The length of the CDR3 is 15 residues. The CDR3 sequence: CASSPGTRGNNEQFF. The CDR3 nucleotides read TGTGCCAGCAGCCCCGGGACTAGAGGGAACAATGAGCAGTTCTTC.